The 22 T cell receptor beta chains below were found in one sample sequenced in a study of blood T cell repertoires in COVID-19. Produced via immunoSEQ multiplex PCR; TCRdb's table is partial and in-frame only. Of about 240,000 clones in the sample, about 79% were seen once. Source material: peripheral blood. The receptors come from an elderly woman with acute or convalescent COVID-19.

The J gene is TRBJ2-7, the V gene TRBV3-1 (or the pseudogene TRBV3-2); 9 bases are a match to TRBD1. The germline CDR1 and CDR2 sequences are LGHDT and YNNKEL (reference sequence). After removal of 3 bases from V and 5 bases from J, the junction contained 17 bases not matched to a gene. There are 18 residues in the CDR3. The CDR3 DNA reads as TGTGCCAGCAGCCATGGCCTTGGGACAGGGCCTGGGCGGAACGAGCAGTACTTC. Amino acids: CASSHGLGTGPGRNEQYF.

The chain couples TRBV28 to TRBJ1-2; D remains unclear. This CDR3 region has 13 residues. CDR1 MDHEN and CDR2 SYDVKM come from the germline V gene. Trimming pared 6 bases from V and 5 bases from J, leaving 13 bases between. Here the CDR3 reads CASSSRLPYGYTF. In DNA form, the CDR3 reads TGTGCCAGCAGCTCTAGACTCCCGTATGGCTACACCTTC.

This chain connects TRBV12-3 or TRBV12-4 to TRBJ2-3; D remains ambiguous. This CDR3 region has 13 residues. Trimming took off 5 bases at V and 6 bases at J, with 12 bases between the two ends. Here the CDR3 DNA reads TGTGCCAGCAGTCTATCCCCCCCGGATACGCAGTATTTT. This codes for CASSLSPPDTQYF.

This clone showed up many times. The chain has TRBV3-1 (or the pseudogene TRBV3-2) and TRBJ2-7; 7 bases line up with TRBD2. The CDR3 runs to 15 residues. Germline V lookup: CDR1 LGHDT, CDR2 YNNKEL (reference sequence). The trim removed 1 base at V and 3 bases at J, leaving 6 bases unmatched. As DNA, the CDR3 is TGTGCCAGCAGCCAAGTTCCCGGGGACTACTACGAGCAGTACTTC. Translated, it gives CASSQVPGDYYEQYF.

The CDR3, as DNA: TGCGCCAGCAGCCAAGCGGACAGGGATCGTGGCTACACCTTC. This codes for CASSQADRDRGYTF. The chain recombines TRBV4-1 with TRBJ1-2; TRBD1 agrees at 8 bases. In germline, CDR1 is MGHRA, CDR2 YSYEKL. The CDR3 loop spans 14 amino acids. The J segment lost 7 bases and the V segment lost 1 base, leaving 5 bases of the junction unmatched.

The chain is built from TRBV6-1 and TRBJ1-1; no clear D gene. V was pared by 3 bases and J by 8 bases, with 10 bases between. Germline CDR1 reads MNHNS; CDR2 reads SASEGT. CDR3 length: 12 amino acids. DNA of the CDR3: TGTGCCAGCAGTGAGCAAGGAGCAGAAGCTTTCTTT. Its protein product is CASSEQGAEAFF.

This clone is a singleton in its sample. This chain's CDR3 is CASSVVSGGVGSPLHF. The CDR3 DNA follows: TGTGCCAGCAGTGTGGTTTCCGGGGGGGTCGGTTCACCCCTCCACTTT. The rearrangement uses TRBV6-1 and TRBJ1-6, with D perhaps matching TRBD1 (5 bases). The V end was cut by 4 bases, the J end by 9 bases, with 19 bases between. Germline V CDR1 and CDR2: MNHNS, SASEGT. CDR3 length equals 16 residues.

The gene calls are TRBV5-1 and TRBJ1-4; the match to TRBD1 covers 7 bases. Germline values: CDR1 SGHRS, CDR2 YFSETQ. J gave up 8 bases and V 2 bases, and 6 bases lay outside the gene matches. The length of the CDR3 is 14 residues. CDR3 in amino acids: CASSFGTAEEKLFF. The DNA of the CDR3 is TGCGCCAGCAGCTTTGGGACAGCCGAAGAAAAACTGTTTTTT. Filled out from reference TRBV5-1 and TRBJ1-4, the complete variable domain reads KAGVTQTPRYLIKTRGQQVTLSCSPISGHRSVSWYQQTPGQGLQFLFEYFSETQRNKGNFPGRFSGRQFSNSRSEMNVSTLELGDSALYLCASSFGTAEEKLFFGSGTQLSVL.

V gene TRBV28 combines with J gene TRBJ1-1; possibly TRBD1 for D (5 bases). Germline-derived CDR1 and CDR2 are MDHEN and SYDVKM. The CDR3 contains 17 residues. The V end lost 8 bases, the J end lost 0 bases, and 22 bases lay between the germline ends. The CDR3 region is CASVRLEAGPMNTEAFF. CDR3 DNA: TGTGCCAGCGTAAGACTAGAGGCAGGGCCAATGAACACTGAAGCTTTCTTT.

V is TRBV18 and J is TRBJ1-5; D is uncertain. This CDR3 has 15 residues. The V gene lost 8 bases and the J gene lost 1 base, with 15 bases spanning the gap. In germline, CDR1 is KGHSH, CDR2 LQKENI. CDR3: CASHTRDGSNQPQHF. The CDR3 DNA reads as TGTGCCAGCCACACCCGGGATGGCAGCAATCAGCCCCAGCATTTT.

This chain uses TRBV19 with TRBJ2-2; no clear D gene. Germline values: CDR1 LNHDA, CDR2 SQIVND (reference sequence). The CDR3 contains 13 residues. The V end lost 3 bases, the J end lost 7 bases, and 9 bases lay between the germline ends. The CDR3: CASSISGRGELFF. CDR3 coding DNA: TGTGCCAGTAGTATCTCTGGGCGCGGGGAGCTGTTTTTT.

This chain connects TRBV28 to TRBJ1-5; TRBD1 is a possible D gene (5 bases). CDR1 is MDHEN, CDR2 SYDVKM, per germline. With 7 bases removed from V and 7 bases from J, the gap between germline ends came to 14 bases. This CDR3 spans 13 amino acids. This CDR3 reads CASNPDNVQPQHF. Written as DNA, the CDR3 is TGTGCCAGCAACCCGGACAACGTCCAGCCCCAGCATTTT.

The genes are TRBV3-1 (or the pseudogene TRBV3-2) and TRBJ2-2; D is unclear. CDR1 and CDR2 (germline): LGHDT, YNNKEL (reference sequence). Trimming stripped 3 bases from V and 1 base from J, with 6 bases between. The CDR3 covers 14 residues. The CDR3 is CASSQTLNTGELFF. CDR3 DNA sequence: TGTGCCAGCAGCCAGACACTGAACACCGGGGAGCTGTTTTTT.

Notes on this clone: One junction end does not reproduce the germline sequence, and a read error may be involved. This specimen includes other DNA sequences encoding the same CDR3. This sequence joins TRBV18 and TRBJ2-3; TRBD1 aligns across 7 bases. This CDR3 region has 14 residues. CDR1 and CDR2 from the germline V gene are KGHSH and LQKENI. The CDR3, as DNA: TGTGCCAGCTCACCAAGGACAGGCACGGATACGCAGTATTTT. It is translated as CASSPRTGTDTQYF.

This rearrangement joins TRBV9 to TRBJ1-2, with TRBD1 matching over 7 bases. The germline CDR1 and CDR2 sequences are SGDLS and YYNGEE. CDR3 length: 15 residues. V lost 0 bases, J lost 3 bases, and 5 bases stayed unmatched. In DNA, the CDR3 is TGTGCCAGCAGCGTAGCCCCGGGACAGCACTATGGCTACACCTTC. It codes for CASSVAPGQHYGYTF.

The V and J genes are TRBV6-5 and TRBJ2-7, with 10 bases lining up with TRBD1. V was pared by 2 bases and J by 4 bases, with 2 bases of the junction left unmatched. Germline V gene lookup returns CDR1 MNHEY and CDR2 SVGAGI. The CDR3 has 14 residues. The CDR3 loop is CASSYGTGAYEQYF. The CDR3 DNA follows: TGTGCCAGCAGTTACGGGACAGGGGCATACGAGCAGTACTTC.

The chain links TRBV5-6 to TRBJ2-7, with a tentative D call TRBD2 (6 bases). V was clipped by 7 bases and J by 0 bases, with 23 bases between them. The germline gives CDR1 SGHDT, CDR2 YYEEEE. The CDR3 spans 17 residues. The CDR3 here is CASGRRGALRNSYEQYF. CDR3 nucleotides: TGTGCCAGCGGTAGGCGGGGCGCACTAAGAAACTCCTACGAGCAGTACTTC. The variable domain in full, with the rest retrieved from reference TRBV5-6 and TRBJ2-7, is DAGVTQSPTHLIKTRGQQVTLRCSPKSGHDTVSWYQQALGQGPQFIFQYYEEEERQRGNFPDRFSGHQFPNYSSELNVNALLLGDSALYLCASGRRGALRNSYEQYFGPGTRLTVT.

This clone came up a few times. This chain connects TRBV9 to TRBJ1-4; D possibly corresponds to TRBD1 (5 bases). CDR1 and CDR2 from the germline V gene are SGDLS and YYNGEE. CDR3 length: 15 amino acids. V dropped 0 bases and J dropped 2 bases, with 8 bases sitting between them. The CDR3 sequence: CASSVVGQTNEKLFF. CDR3 bases: TGTGCCAGCAGCGTAGTGGGGCAGACTAATGAAAAACTGTTTTTT.

The chain links TRBV4-1 to TRBJ1-1; TRBD1 matches 9 bases. The germline V gene encodes CDR1 MGHRA and CDR2 YSYEKL. CDR3 length: 14 amino acids. V shed 2 bases and J 5 bases; nucleotides not matched to a gene: 3. In DNA form, the CDR3 reads TGCGCCAGCAGCCAAAGGACAGGGGAAACTGAAGCTTTCTTT. The encoded protein is CASSQRTGETEAFF.

The gene calls are TRBV7-2 and TRBJ2-3, with a possible D match to TRBD1 (5 bases). V was cut by 1 base and J by 1 base, with 15 bases left in between. The CDR3 has 17 amino acids. Germline-derived CDR1 and CDR2 are SGHTA and FQGNSA. CDR3 sequence: CASSLVSGLGGTDTQYF. The CDR3 bases are TGTGCCAGCAGCTTAGTTTCCGGGCTAGGGGGCACAGATACGCAGTATTTT.

J is TRBJ2-7 and V is TRBV5-8, with D possibly TRBD2 on 6 matching bases. The CDR3 consists of 15 residues. Germline assignment: CDR1 SGHTS and CDR2 YDEGEE. The V end lost 4 bases, the J end lost 3 bases, and 17 bases lay between the germline ends. CDR3 sequence reads: CASSPWGDGNYEQYF. Here the CDR3 DNA reads TGTGCCAGCAGCCCATGGGGGGACGGAAACTACGAGCAGTACTTC.

The chain links TRBV2 to TRBJ1-3, with 11 nucleotides matching TRBD1. The V gene end was trimmed by 6 bases and the J gene end by 4 bases; junction bases not matched to a gene: 11. The V gene's germline CDR1 is SNHLY and CDR2 FYNNEI. The CDR3 totals 17 residues. The CDR3, as DNA: TGTGCCAGCAGCCTGGACAGGGGGCGGTTGTCCGGAAACACCATATATTTT. Its protein is CASSLDRGRLSGNTIYF.